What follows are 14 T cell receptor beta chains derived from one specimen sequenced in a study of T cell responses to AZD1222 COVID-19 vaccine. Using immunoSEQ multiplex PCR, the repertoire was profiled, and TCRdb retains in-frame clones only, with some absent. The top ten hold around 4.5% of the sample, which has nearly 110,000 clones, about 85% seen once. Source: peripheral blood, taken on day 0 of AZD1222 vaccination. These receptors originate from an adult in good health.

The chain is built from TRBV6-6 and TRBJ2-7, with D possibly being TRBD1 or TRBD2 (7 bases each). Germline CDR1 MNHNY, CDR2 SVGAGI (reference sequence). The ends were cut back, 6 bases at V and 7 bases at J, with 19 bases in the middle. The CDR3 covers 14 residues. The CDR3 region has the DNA TGTGCCAGCAGCCTCAGGGGGGGTGTGAAAGAGCAGTACTTC. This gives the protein CASSLRGGVKEQYF.

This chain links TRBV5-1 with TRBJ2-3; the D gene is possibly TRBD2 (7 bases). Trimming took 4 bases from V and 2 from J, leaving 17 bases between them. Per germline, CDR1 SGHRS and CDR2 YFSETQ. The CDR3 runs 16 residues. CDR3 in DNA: TGCGCCAGCAGCCCTGGGGGGGCAGGGTACACAGATACGCAGTATTTT. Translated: CASSPGGAGYTDTQYF.

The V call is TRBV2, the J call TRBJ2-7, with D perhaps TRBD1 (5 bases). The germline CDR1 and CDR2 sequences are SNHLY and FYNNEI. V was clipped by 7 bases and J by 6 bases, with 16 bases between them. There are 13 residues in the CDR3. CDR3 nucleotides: TGTGCCAGCATTCGCAGGGCCTATGGCGAGCAGTACTTC. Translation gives CASIRRAYGEQYF.

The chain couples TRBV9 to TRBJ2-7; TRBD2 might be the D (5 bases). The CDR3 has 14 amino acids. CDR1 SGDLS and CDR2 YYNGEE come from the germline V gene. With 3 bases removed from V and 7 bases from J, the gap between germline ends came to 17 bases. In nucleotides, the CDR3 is TGTGCCAGCAGCGCATCCCCTAGCCCCCAGGAGCAGTACTTC. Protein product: CASSASPSPQEQYF.

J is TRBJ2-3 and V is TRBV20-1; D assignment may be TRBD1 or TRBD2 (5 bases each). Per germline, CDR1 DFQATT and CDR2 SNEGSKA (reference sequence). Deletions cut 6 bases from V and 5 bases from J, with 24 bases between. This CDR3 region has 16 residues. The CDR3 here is CSASPLRGRDRDTQYF. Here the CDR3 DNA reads TGCAGTGCGAGTCCTCTAAGGGGCCGGGATAGAGATACGCAGTATTTT.

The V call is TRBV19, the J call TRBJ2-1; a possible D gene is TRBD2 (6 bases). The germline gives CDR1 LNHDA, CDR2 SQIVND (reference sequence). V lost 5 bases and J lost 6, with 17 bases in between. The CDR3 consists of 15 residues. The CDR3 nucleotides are TGTGCCAGTAGTGTGGGTTACGGGGGTTTCAATGAGCAGTTCTTC. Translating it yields CASSVGYGGFNEQFF.

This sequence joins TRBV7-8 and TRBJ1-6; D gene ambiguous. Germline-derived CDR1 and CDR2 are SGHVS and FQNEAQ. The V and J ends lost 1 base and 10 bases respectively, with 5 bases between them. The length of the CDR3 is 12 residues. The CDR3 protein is CASSLVDSPLHF. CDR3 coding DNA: TGTGCCAGCAGCTTAGTCGACTCACCCCTCCACTTT. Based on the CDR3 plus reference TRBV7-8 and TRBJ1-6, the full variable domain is GAGVSQSPRYKVAKRGQDVALRCDPISGHVSLFWYQQALGQGPEFLTYFQNEAQLDKSGLPSDRFFAERPEGSVSTLKIQRTQQEDSAVYLCASSLVDSPLHFGNGTRLTVT.

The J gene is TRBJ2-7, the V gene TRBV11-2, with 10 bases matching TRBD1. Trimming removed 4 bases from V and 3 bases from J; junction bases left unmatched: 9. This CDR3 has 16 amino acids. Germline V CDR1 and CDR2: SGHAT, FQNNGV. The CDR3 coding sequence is TGTGCCAGCAGCTGGTCCCCGGGACAGGGGATCTACGAGCAGTACTTC. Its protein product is CASSWSPGQGIYEQYF.

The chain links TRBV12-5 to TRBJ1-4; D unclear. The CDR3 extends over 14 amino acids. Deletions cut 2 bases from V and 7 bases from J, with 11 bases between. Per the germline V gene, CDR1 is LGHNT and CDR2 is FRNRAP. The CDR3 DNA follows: TGTGCTAGTGGTTTGCTGCCAACGTTTGAAAAACTGTTTTTT. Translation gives CASGLLPTFEKLFF.

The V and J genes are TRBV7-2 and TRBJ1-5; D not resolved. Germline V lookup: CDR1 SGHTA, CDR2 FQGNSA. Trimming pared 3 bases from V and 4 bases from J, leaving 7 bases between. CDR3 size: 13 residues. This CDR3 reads CASSLGPNQPQHF. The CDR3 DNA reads TGTGCCAGCAGCTTGGGTCCTAATCAGCCCCAGCATTTT.

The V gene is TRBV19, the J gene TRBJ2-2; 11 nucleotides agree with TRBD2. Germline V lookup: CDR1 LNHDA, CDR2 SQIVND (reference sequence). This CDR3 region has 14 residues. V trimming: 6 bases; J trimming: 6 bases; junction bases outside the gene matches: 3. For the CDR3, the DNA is TGTGCCAGTAGCCCGGGACTAGCGGCCGGGGAGCTGTTTTTT. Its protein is CASSPGLAAGELFF. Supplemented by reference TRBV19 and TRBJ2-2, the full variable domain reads DGGITQSPKYLFRKEGQNVTLSCEQNLNHDAMYWYRQDPGQGLRLIYYSQIVNDFQKGDIAEGYSVSREKKESFPLTVTSAQKNPTAFYLCASSPGLAAGELFFGEGSRLTVL.

The CDR3 DNA reads TGTGCCAGCTCACCTAACGCGGGACAGGGGACGATGAACACTGAAGCTTTCTTT. Translation gives CASSPNAGQGTMNTEAFF. The chain links TRBV18 to TRBJ1-1; 10 nucleotides match TRBD1. The V gene's germline CDR1 is KGHSH and CDR2 LQKENI. This CDR3 is 18 amino acids long. V lost 3 bases to trimming and J lost 0 bases; unmatched junction nucleotides: 10. Supplemented by reference TRBV18 and TRBJ1-1, the full variable domain reads NAGVMQNPRHLVRRRGQEARLRCSPMKGHSHVYWYRQLPEEGLKFMVYLQKENIIDESGMPKERFSAEFPKEGPSILRIQQVVRGDSAAYFCASSPNAGQGTMNTEAFFGQGTRLTVV.

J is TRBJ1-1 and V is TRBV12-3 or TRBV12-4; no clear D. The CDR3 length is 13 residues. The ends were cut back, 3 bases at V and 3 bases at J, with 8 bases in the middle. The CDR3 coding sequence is TGTGCCAGCAGTTTTACTTTGGACACTGAAGCTTTCTTT. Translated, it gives CASSFTLDTEAFF.

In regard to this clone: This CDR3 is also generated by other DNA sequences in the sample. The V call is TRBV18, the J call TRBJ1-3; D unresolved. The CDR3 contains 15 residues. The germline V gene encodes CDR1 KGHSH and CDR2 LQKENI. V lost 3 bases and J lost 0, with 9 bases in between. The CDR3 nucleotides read TGTGCCAGCTCACCGACCGATGACTCTGGAAACACCATATATTTT. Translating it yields CASSPTDDSGNTIYF.